These T cell receptor beta chains were read from a single sample in a study of relationships among human T cell subsets. In TCRdb, the multiplex PCR reads were re-called with MiXCR into one record per CDR3 protein. This table holds around 15,000 distinct CDR3 sequences, about three fifths found once. The sequenced sample consisted of total T cells sorted from blood. The receptors originated from a man aged 40-49 years in good health. CDR3s include the opening cysteine and the closing phenylalanine or tryptophan. D genes are given only for firm matches. Clone size appears in some rows only: once, few, many, or a class for an expanded clone.

D gene | clone size | J gene | V gene | CDR3 DNA | CDR3 protein
. | . | TRBJ1-1 | TRBV19 | TGTGCCAGTATTCAGGGAGGATTAATGAACACTGAAGCTTTCTTT | CASIQGGLMNTEAFF
TRBD1 | once | TRBJ1-5 | TRBV18 | TGTGCCAGCTGTTCGGGACAGAATCAGCCCCAGCATTTT | CASCSGQNQPQHF
TRBD1 | . | TRBJ2-7 | TRBV10-2 | TGCGCCAGCAGTGAGGACAGGGCCTACGAGCAGTACTTC | CASSEDRAYEQYF
. | . | TRBJ1-4 | TRBV14 | TGTGCCAGCAGCACCGACGGATCGTATGAAAAACTGTTTTTT | CASSTDGSYEKLFF
. | few | TRBJ2-1 | TRBV28 | TGTGCCAGCAGTTCGGCCGGGACGAGTCAATACAATGAGCAGTTCTTC | CASSSAGTSQYNEQFF
. | . | TRBJ2-1 | TRBV27 | TGTGCCAGCAGTTTGGACTACAATGAGCAGTTCTTC | CASSLDYNEQFF
. | . | TRBJ1-1 | TRBV2 | TGTGCCAGCAGTGTGGTGGGGATAGGCACTGAAGCTTTCTTT | CASSVVGIGTEAFF
. | . | TRBJ2-5 | TRBV7-9 | TGTGCCAGCAGCGTTGTTGCGGCCCAAGAGACCCAGTACTTC | CASSVVAAQETQYF
. | . | TRBJ1-1 | TRBV5-1 | TGCGCCAGCAGCTTGGGGGGACGGAAGAACACTGAAGCTTTCTTT | CASSLGGRKNTEAFF
TRBD1 | . | TRBJ2-7 | TRBV6-5 | TGTGCCAGCAGAGGACAGGCCGAGAGAACCTACGAGCAGTACTTC | CASRGQAERTYEQYF
. | . | TRBJ2-3 | TRBV10-1 | TGCGCCAGCAGTGTTGGCCTCGAGGCAGATACGCAGTATTTT | CASSVGLEADTQYF
TRBD1 | once | TRBJ2-7 | TRBV12-3/TRBV12-4 | TGTGCCAGCAGTTTATTCCCCCGACAGGGTTGGGACGAGCAGTACTTC | CASSLFPRQGWDEQYF
TRBD2 | . | TRBJ2-2 | TRBV12-3/TRBV12-4 | TGTGCCAGCAGTCCCGGGACTAGCGGAGGCCAGCTGTTTTTT | CASSPGTSGGQLFF
. | few | TRBJ1-4 | TRBV14 | TGTGCCAGCAGCCAAGAACGGGGCGGGGGTGAAAAACTGTTTTTT | CASSQERGGGEKLFF
. | once | TRBJ1-2 | TRBV30 | TGTGCCTGGAGTGAAATTACCTCAGGGACCGGCTACACCTTC | CAWSEITSGTGYTF
TRBD2 | . | TRBJ2-1 | TRBV2 | TGTGCCAGCAGTGATGGGACTAGCGGGGGAGGCTCCTACAATGAGCAGTTCTTC | CASSDGTSGGGSYNEQFF
TRBD1 | . | TRBJ2-7 | TRBV28 | TGTGCCAGCAGTGCAACCGGGACAGGGGACTACGAGCAGTACTTC | CASSATGTGDYEQYF
. | . | TRBJ2-3 | TRBV11-2 | TGTGCCAGCAGCTTGGAGCACACAGATACGCAGTATTTT | CASSLEHTDTQYF
. | few | TRBJ2-1 | TRBV6-5 | TGTGCCAGCAGTTACTCGTTCCACGACTCCTACAATGAGCAGTTCTTC | CASSYSFHDSYNEQFF
. | . | TRBJ1-2 | TRBV5-1 | TGCGCCAGCAGACAGACTAACTATGGCTACACCTTC | CASRQTNYGYTF
. | . | TRBJ2-1 | TRBV12-3/TRBV12-4 | TGTGCCAGCACCCTCGGGGGCAGCAGCAATGAGCAGTTCTTC | CASTLGGSSNEQFF
TRBD1 | . | TRBJ1-5 | TRBV6-1 | TGTGCCAGCAGATTTCCGGGACAGGGAAATCAGCCCCAGCATTTT | CASRFPGQGNQPQHF
TRBD1 | . | TRBJ1-5 | TRBV27 | TGTGCCAGCAGTCCCCGGGACAGGGTTTTGGGCAATCAGCCCCGGCATTTT | CASSPRDRVLGNQPRHF
TRBD1 | few | TRBJ2-7 | TRBV27 | TGTGCCAGCAGGACCGGACAGGGCCCCTACGAGCAGTACTTC | CASRTGQGPYEQYF
. | . | TRBJ2-1 | TRBV7-9 | TGTGCCAGCAGCTTAGCCCTCGAGGAGCAGTTCTTC | CASSLALEEQFF
TRBD1 | . | TRBJ1-5 | TRBV27 | TGTGCCAGCAGTTTCCTCGACAGGGGGGTTTTCCAGCCCCAGCATTTT | CASSFLDRGVFQPQHF
TRBD1 | . | TRBJ2-1 | TRBV12-3/TRBV12-4 | TGTGCCAGCAGTTTAGTGTCCGGACAGGGGCAGAATGAGCAGTTCTTC | CASSLVSGQGQNEQFF
TRBD2 | . | TRBJ2-2 | TRBV5-1 | TGCGCCAGCAGCTTGGGTGCGGGAGTCACCGGGGAGCTGTTTTTT | CASSLGAGVTGELFF
. | . | TRBJ2-2 | TRBV23-1 | TGCGCCAGCAGTCAAGAATTTGCCGGGGAGCTGTTTTTT | CASSQEFAGELFF
. | . | TRBJ2-5 | TRBV4-1 | TGCGCCAGCAGCCACTTGGGGGAGCGAGAGACCCAGTACTTC | CASSHLGERETQYF
TRBD1 | . | TRBJ1-1 | TRBV30 | TGTGCCTGGGGCGGACAGGTGGGGACTGAAGCTTCCTTT | CAWGGQVGTEASF
. | . | TRBJ1-2 | TRBV10-3 | TGTGCCATCAGTGAGACAGGAGGAGGCTATGGCTACACCTTC | CAISETGGGYGYTF
TRBD2 | . | TRBJ2-3 | TRBV4-1 | TGCGCCAGCAGCCCCCTGGGGCTAGCGGGGGGTCTGGCGCAGTATTTT | CASSPLGLAGGLAQYF
TRBD2 | . | TRBJ2-7 | TRBV7-4 | TGTGCCAGCAGCTTAGGGGGGGTAGCGGGAGTCTACGAGCAGTACTTC | CASSLGGVAGVYEQYF
. | few | TRBJ2-7 | TRBV11-2 | TGTGCCAGCAGCTTAGTTCTCAGGAGGGAGCAGTACTTC | CASSLVLRREQYF
. | . | TRBJ2-3 | TRBV5-4 | TGCGCCAGCGGGTCCCGGGGGACTGAATCGCAGTATTTT | CASGSRGTESQYF
TRBD1 | . | TRBJ2-7 | TRBV2 | TGTGCCAGCCTACCGGGACAGGTTTTCTACGAGCAGTACTTC | CASLPGQVFYEQYF
. | . | TRBJ1-1 | TRBV30 | TGTGCCTGGAGTCCCCAGGGGAACACTGAAGCTTTCTTT | CAWSPQGNTEAFF
TRBD1 | . | TRBJ2-5 | TRBV4-1 | TGCGCCAGCAGCCCCACAACAGGGGTCTGGGAGACCCAGTACTTC | CASSPTTGVWETQYF
TRBD1 | . | TRBJ1-5 | TRBV2 | TGTGCCAGCAGTGACCCCGGGACAGCTTATAGCAATCAGCCCCAGCATTTT | CASSDPGTAYSNQPQHF
. | . | TRBJ2-1 | TRBV6-4 | TGTGCCAGCAGTTCCGGCGAGAACAATGAGCAGTTCTTC | CASSSGENNEQFF
. | . | TRBJ2-3 | TRBV11-1 | TGTGCCAGCGGACAAATCACGGATACGCAGTATTTT | CASGQITDTQYF
. | few | TRBJ2-7 | TRBV11-2 | TGTGCCAGCAGTGACCAGGGGTTCGAGCAGTACTTC | CASSDQGFEQYF
. | few | TRBJ2-1 | TRBV20-1 | TGCAGTGCAGGGGCCTCAGGCTATGAGCAGTTCTTC | CSAGASGYEQFF
TRBD2 | . | TRBJ2-7 | TRBV6-4 | TGTGCCAGCGCCCGGGGGGAGTACGAGCAGTACTTC | CASARGEYEQYF
. | . | TRBJ1-5 | TRBV11-2 | TGTGCCAGCAGCTTAGCTAGCAATCAGCCCCAGCATTTT | CASSLASNQPQHF
. | . | TRBJ2-7 | TRBV30 | TGTGCCGGGTACCGTGAGAAGGGACGGATCTACGAGCAGTACTTC | CAGYREKGRIYEQYF
. | . | TRBJ2-1 | TRBV7-9 | TGTGCCAGCAGCGGACTTGCCGGCCCTCAAAGTGAGCAGTTCTTC | CASSGLAGPQSEQFF
TRBD2 | . | TRBJ2-1 | TRBV28 | TGTGCCAGCAGGACTAGCGGGCCTTACAATGAGCAGTTCTTC | CASRTSGPYNEQFF
TRBD2 | . | TRBJ2-3 | TRBV11-2 | TGTGCCAGCAGCGCACTAGCGGGGGGATCGCGAGATACGCAGTATTTT | CASSALAGGSRDTQYF
. | . | TRBJ2-1 | TRBV29-1 | TGCAGCGTCGACGCGGGCAGGCCCAATGAGCAGTTCTTC | CSVDAGRPNEQFF
TRBD2 | . | TRBJ2-1 | TRBV6-1 | TGTGCCAGCAGCAGGACTAGCGGCTCCTACAATGAGCAGTTCTTC | CASSRTSGSYNEQFF
. | once | TRBJ2-5 | TRBV10-3 | TGTGCCATCAGTGAGTCGGGTGGTCAGCAAGAGACCCAGTACTTC | CAISESGGQQETQYF
TRBD2 | . | TRBJ2-1 | TRBV5-1 | TGCGCCAGCAGCTTGATTCCCGGGGAGGGCAATGAGCAGTTCTTC | CASSLIPGEGNEQFF
. | . | TRBJ2-3 | TRBV11-2 | TGTGCCAGCAGCTTAGATAGGGGCACAGATACGCAGTATTTT | CASSLDRGTDTQYF
. | . | TRBJ2-1 | TRBV7-7 | TGTGCTAGCAGCCGGACTCGGGCGGGCGATGAGCAGTTCTTC | CASSRTRAGDEQFF
. | . | TRBJ2-1 | TRBV14 | TGTGCCAGCAGCTACGGATCCGGTGGTGAGCAGTTCTTC | CASSYGSGGEQFF